This TCR beta chain appears in the sequencing data of a study of shared clonotypes between healthy human individuals. The CDR3 length is 17 residues. The V and J ends lost 2 bases and 4 bases respectively, with 20 bases between them. Germline-derived CDR1 and CDR2 are WSHSY and SAAADI. Measured with immunoSEQ multiplex PCR; TCRdb has only the in-frame clones, and not every one. The table records 450,000 to 550,000 clones, 79% of them present only once. V is TRBV10-2 and J is TRBJ1-2; possibly TRBD1 for D (6 bases). Material for sequencing was PBMCs. This sequence originates from a woman in her 40s in good health. Some clones in this sample may be carry-over from other donors' samples. The CDR3 region is CASSEEGQNSYSYGYTF. CDR3 bases: TGCGCCAGCAGTGAGGAAGGACAGAATAGCTACTCCTATGGCTACACCTTC.